The clone carrying this T cell receptor (beta chain) was recorded at least ten times. This specimen belongs to a study of regulatory T cells in long-lasting Graves disease. Construction of TCR beta libraries relied on iRepertoire HTBI primers and on Arm-PCR targeting CDR3 regions. TCRdb reprocessed the multiplex PCR reads with MiXCR, giving one entry per CDR3 protein. Altogether about 460,000 distinct CDR3 sequences are present, 12% to 15% being singletons, with the ten largest covering roughly a sixth. The time point: newly diagnosed GD, antithyroid drugs for less than 3 months. The TCR library was made from RNA extracted from PBMCs. In germline, CDR1 is SGHAT, CDR2 FQDESV (reference sequence). The CDR3 has 14 residues. V was shortened by 8 bases and J by 8 bases, with 19 bases between the two germline ends. These data were also reused for a study on T cells in Graves' hyperthyroidism and ophthalmopathy. That publication notes: For ophthalmopathy, model prediction preceded onset by a median approximately 6 months.

This rearrangement joins TRBV11-1 to TRBJ2-4; D possibly corresponds to TRBD2 (6 bases). The source material was peripheral blood mononuclear cells (PBMCs), sampled at new diagnosis, from a patient treated with antithyroid drugs. The sequence came from a woman in her fifties or sixties with Graves disease. CDR3 in amino acids: CASAQATSRDIQYF. The CDR3 region has the DNA TGTGCCAGCGCGCAGGCGACTAGTCGTGACATTCAGTACTTC.